The rows below give T cell receptor beta chains drawn from one sample of a study of cytomegalovirus exposure and HLA in healthy donors. Using immunoSEQ multiplex PCR, the repertoire was profiled, and TCRdb retains in-frame clones only, with some absent. The sample contains 130,000 to 150,000 clones, about 64% of which appear only once. Sequenced input: PBMCs. Receptors were obtained from a man aged 60 to 75 in good health and CMV-seronegative. Both conserved end residues are part of each CDR3. The D gene is left open where the match is weak. A row's size may be missing; if present it is once, few, many or a size class.

v_call	clone_size	d_call	j_call	cdr3_aa	cdr3_nt
TRBV7-2	NA	TRBD2	TRBJ2-2	CACPPGGDTGELFF	TGTGCGTGCCCCCCGGGGGGGGACACCGGGGAGCTGTTTTTT
TRBV27	NA	TRBD2	TRBJ2-7	CASSLGEGRRSYEQYF	TGTGCCAGCAGTTTGGGGGAGGGGAGGCGGTCCTACGAGCAGTACTTC
TRBV30	NA	TRBD2	TRBJ2-7	CACLGLAGVGSYEQYF	TGTGCCTGCCTCGGACTAGCGGGAGTGGGGTCCTACGAGCAGTACTTC
TRBV18	NA	TRBD1	TRBJ1-2	CASSPGQDYGYTF	TGTGCCAGCTCACCAGGACAGGACTATGGCTACACCTTC
TRBV4-1	NA	TRBD2	TRBJ2-7	CASSQELAGGQVKYEQYF	TGCGCCAGCAGCCAAGAACTAGCGGGAGGCCAAGTTAAATACGAGCAGTACTTC
TRBV11-3	NA	NA	TRBJ2-5	CASSLGGGAETQYF	TGTGCCAGCAGCTTAGGAGGGGGGGCAGAGACCCAGTACTTC
TRBV21-1	NA	NA	TRBJ1-5	CASSKERQGAVRMSNQPQHF	TGTGCCAGCAGCAAAGAGAGGCAGGGGGCGGTTAGAATGAGCAATCAGCCCCAGCATTTT
TRBV10-3	few	NA	TRBJ1-3	CAISDDSPRALSGNTIYF	TGTGCCATCAGTGATGACAGCCCAAGGGCCCTCTCTGGAAACACCATATATTTT
TRBV5-8	NA	TRBD1	TRBJ1-5	CASSLGDRSGGNQPQHF	TGTGCCAGCAGCTTGGGGGACAGGTCGGGCGGCAATCAGCCCCAGCATTTT
TRBV6-4	NA	NA	TRBJ2-1	CASSDGLNEQFF	TGTGCCAGCAGTGACGGGCTCAATGAGCAGTTCTTC
TRBV5-1	NA	TRBD1	TRBJ1-4	CASSFGTGSGGEKLFF	TGCGCCAGCAGCTTTGGGACAGGGTCAGGGGGAGAAAAACTGTTTTTT
TRBV5-6	NA	TRBD1	TRBJ2-5	CASSMSGSGGETQYF	TGTGCCAGCAGCATGTCGGGTTCAGGGGGAGAGACCCAGTACTTC
TRBV5-1	NA	NA	TRBJ1-1	CASSLETANTEAFF	TGCGCCAGCAGCTTGGAAACAGCGAACACTGAAGCTTTCTTT
TRBV27	once	TRBD1	TRBJ2-5	CASSLGDRVSETQYF	TGTGCCAGCAGTCTAGGGGACAGGGTGTCAGAGACCCAGTACTTC
TRBV2	once	NA	TRBJ1-6	CASSRLSGTPNSPLHF	TGTGCCAGCAGTCGGCTTTCCGGGACACCCAATTCACCCCTCCACTTT
TRBV7-2	NA	TRBD1	TRBJ1-3	CASSLHRGSSGNTIYF	TGTGCCAGCAGCTTGCACAGGGGCAGCTCTGGAAACACCATATATTTT
TRBV28	NA	NA	TRBJ1-5	CASSQAGNQPQHF	TGTGCCTCTAGCCAGGCGGGCAATCAGCCCCAGCATTTT
TRBV30	NA	NA	TRBJ1-1	CAWIGGNTEAFF	TGTGCCTGGATAGGCGGGAACACTGAAGCTTTCTTT
TRBV7-3	few	NA	TRBJ1-5	CASSPTGGSNQPQHF	TGTGCCAGCAGCCCCACGGGGGGGAGCAATCAGCCCCAGCATTTT
TRBV6-5	few	NA	TRBJ1-1	CASSYLNAGTEAFF	TGTGCCAGCAGTTATCTAAACGCGGGCACTGAAGCTTTCTTT
TRBV10-1	NA	TRBD1	TRBJ2-7	CASSDSPDRGYEQYF	TGCGCCAGCAGTGATTCTCCAGACAGGGGCTACGAGCAGTACTTC
TRBV2	NA	NA	TRBJ2-7	CASTLEVSGEQYF	TGTGCCAGCACTCTGGAGGTCTCCGGCGAGCAGTACTTC
TRBV10-1	NA	TRBD2	TRBJ2-7	CASSGLAGGPYEQYF	TGCGCCAGCAGTGGTCTAGCGGGAGGGCCCTACGAGCAGTACTTC
TRBV28	NA	NA	TRBJ1-1	CASSLPTDSLIEAFF	TGTGCCAGCAGTTTACCGACGGACAGTTTAATTGAAGCTTTCTTT
TRBV28	NA	NA	TRBJ2-7	CASSLSAGHSYEQYF	TGTGCCAGCAGTTTAAGTGCGGGTCACTCCTACGAGCAGTACTTC
TRBV5-6	NA	TRBD1	TRBJ1-4	CASSPGTGLAVNEKLFF	TGTGCCAGCAGCCCCGGGACAGGCCTAGCGGTTAATGAAAAACTGTTTTTT
TRBV4-3	NA	NA	TRBJ2-4	CASSLVSGLGNIQYF	TGCGCCAGCAGCCTCGTGAGCGGGTTGGGAAACATTCAGTACTTC
TRBV5-1	NA	TRBD1	TRBJ1-5	CASSPNGQGNNQPQHF	TGCGCCAGCAGCCCCAACGGACAGGGAAATAATCAGCCCCAGCATTTT
TRBV29-1	few	TRBD2	TRBJ2-5	CSAREAGGRAPGTQYF	TGCAGCGCTCGGGAGGCGGGCGGGAGGGCCCCGGGGACCCAGTACTTC
TRBV7-9	few	TRBD2	TRBJ2-1	CASGSYNEQFF	TGTGCTAGCGGGAGTTACAATGAGCAGTTCTTC
TRBV28	NA	TRBD1	TRBJ2-1	CASSLTGGTNEQFF	TGTGCCAGCAGTTTAACAGGGGGCACGAATGAGCAGTTCTTC
TRBV6-1	NA	TRBD1	TRBJ2-7	CASSLTGAYEQYF	TGTGCCAGCAGTCTAACAGGGGCCTACGAGCAGTACTTC
TRBV2	NA	NA	TRBJ1-1	CASRYRVNTEAFF	TGTGCCAGCAGGTACAGGGTGAACACTGAAGCTTTCTTT
TRBV5-1	NA	NA	TRBJ2-1	CASSRTVEQFF	TGCGCCAGCAGCAGGACAGTTGAGCAGTTCTTC
TRBV29-1	NA	NA	TRBJ2-1	CSVGMTASNEQFF	TGCAGCGTTGGGATGACAGCCTCGAATGAGCAGTTCTTC
TRBV5-4	NA	TRBD2	TRBJ2-3	CASSLSTSGTDTQYF	TGTGCCAGCAGCTTGTCTACTAGCGGCACAGATACGCAGTATTTT
TRBV5-1	NA	TRBD1	TRBJ1-2	CASSLQSRDRSTYGYTF	TGCGCCAGCAGCTTGCAATCCCGGGACAGGTCCACCTATGGCTACACCTTC
TRBV20-1	NA	NA	TRBJ1-2	CSALEDGYTF	TGCAGTGCTTTAGAGGATGGCTACACCTTC
TRBV28	NA	NA	TRBJ1-6	CASSINRGTENSPLHF	TGTGCCAGCAGTATAAACCGGGGGACCGAGAATTCACCCCTCCACTTT
TRBV5-8	few	NA	TRBJ1-1	CASSLTGSNTEAFF	TGTGCCAGCAGTCTGACAGGATCGAACACTGAAGCTTTCTTT
TRBV9	NA	TRBD1	TRBJ1-1	CASSVASDRGTRNTEAFF	TGTGCCAGCAGCGTAGCTAGCGACAGGGGGACTAGAAACACTGAAGCTTTCTTT
TRBV5-1	few	NA	TRBJ1-3	CASSLAGYGNTIYF	TGCGCCAGCAGCTTGGCAGGGTACGGAAACACCATATATTTT